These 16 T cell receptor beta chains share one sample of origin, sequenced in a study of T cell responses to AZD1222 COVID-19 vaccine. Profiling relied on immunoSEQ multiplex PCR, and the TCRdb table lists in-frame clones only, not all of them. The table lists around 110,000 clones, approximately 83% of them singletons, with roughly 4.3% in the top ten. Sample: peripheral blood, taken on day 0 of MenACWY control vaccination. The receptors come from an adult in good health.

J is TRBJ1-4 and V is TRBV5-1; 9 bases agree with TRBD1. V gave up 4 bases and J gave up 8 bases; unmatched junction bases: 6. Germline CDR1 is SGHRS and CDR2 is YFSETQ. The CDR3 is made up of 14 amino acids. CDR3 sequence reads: CASSKGQGREKLFF. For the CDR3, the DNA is TGCGCCAGCAGCAAGGGACAGGGTAGAGAAAAACTGTTTTTT. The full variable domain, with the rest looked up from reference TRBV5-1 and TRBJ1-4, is KAGVTQTPRYLIKTRGQQVTLSCSPISGHRSVSWYQQTPGQGLQFLFEYFSETQRNKGNFPGRFSGRQFSNSRSEMNVSTLELGDSALYLCASSKGQGREKLFFGSGTQLSVL.

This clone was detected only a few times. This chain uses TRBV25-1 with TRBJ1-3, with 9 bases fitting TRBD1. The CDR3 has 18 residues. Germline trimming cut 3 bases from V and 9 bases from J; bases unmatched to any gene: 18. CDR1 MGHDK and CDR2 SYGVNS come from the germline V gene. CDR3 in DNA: TGTGCCAGCAGTGACCCTCGACGGGGACAGGGAACGAGTTCCACCATATATTTT. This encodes CASSDPRRGQGTSSTIYF.

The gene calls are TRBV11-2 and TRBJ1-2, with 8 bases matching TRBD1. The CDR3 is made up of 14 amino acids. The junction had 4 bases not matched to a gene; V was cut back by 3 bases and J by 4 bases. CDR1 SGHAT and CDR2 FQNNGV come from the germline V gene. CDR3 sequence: CASSFTDRGYGYTF. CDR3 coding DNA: TGTGCCAGCAGCTTCACCGACAGGGGCTATGGCTACACCTTC.

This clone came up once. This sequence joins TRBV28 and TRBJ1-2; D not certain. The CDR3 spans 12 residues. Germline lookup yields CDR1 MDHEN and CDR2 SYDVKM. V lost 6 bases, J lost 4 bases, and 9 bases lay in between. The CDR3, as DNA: TGTGCCAGCAGACGGGTTGGCTATGGCTACACCTTC. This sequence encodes CASRRVGYGYTF.

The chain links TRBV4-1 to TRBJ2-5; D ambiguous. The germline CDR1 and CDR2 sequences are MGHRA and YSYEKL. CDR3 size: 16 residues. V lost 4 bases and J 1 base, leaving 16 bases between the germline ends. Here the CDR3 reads CASSLAALQPQETQYF. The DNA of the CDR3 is TGCGCCAGCAGCCTTGCGGCCCTCCAACCCCAAGAGACCCAGTACTTC.

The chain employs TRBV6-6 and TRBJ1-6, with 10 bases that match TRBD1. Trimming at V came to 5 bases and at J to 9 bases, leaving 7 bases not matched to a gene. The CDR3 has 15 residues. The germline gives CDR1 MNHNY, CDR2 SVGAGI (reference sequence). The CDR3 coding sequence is TGTGCCAGCAGTCGTGGCCGGGACAGGGGTTCACCCCTCCACTTT. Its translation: CASSRGRDRGSPLHF.

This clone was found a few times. Here the CDR3 DNA reads TGTGCCAGCAGTAGCGGTATTTGGTCACCCCTCCACTTT. Protein: CASSSGIWSPLHF. V is TRBV6-6 and J is TRBJ1-6, with D uncertain. Germline lookup yields CDR1 MNHNY and CDR2 SVGAGI (reference sequence). Trimming stripped 5 bases from V and 10 bases from J, with 12 bases between. This CDR3 has 13 residues.

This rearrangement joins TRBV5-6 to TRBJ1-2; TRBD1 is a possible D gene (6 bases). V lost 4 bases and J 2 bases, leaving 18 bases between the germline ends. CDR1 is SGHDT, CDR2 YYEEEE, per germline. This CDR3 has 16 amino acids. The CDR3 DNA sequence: TGTGCCAGCAGCCGCGGGACATTTAGCGTCAACTATGGCTACACCTTC. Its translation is CASSRGTFSVNYGYTF.

CDR3: CASSPSPTTEAFF. The CDR3, as DNA: TGTGCCAGCTCACCATCTCCGACCACTGAAGCTTTCTTT. The rearrangement links TRBV18 to TRBJ1-1; D unclear. The CDR3 covers 13 residues. Between the trimmed V and J ends, which lost 2 bases and 4 bases, there was a span of 8 bases. Looked up from germline, CDR1 is KGHSH and CDR2 is LQKENI.

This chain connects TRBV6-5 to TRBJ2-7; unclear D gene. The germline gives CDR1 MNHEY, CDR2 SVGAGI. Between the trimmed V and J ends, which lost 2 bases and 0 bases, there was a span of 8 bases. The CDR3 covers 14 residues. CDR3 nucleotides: TGTGCCAGCAGTTACAGGCAGACCTCCTACGAGCAGTACTTC. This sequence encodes CASSYRQTSYEQYF.

DNA of the CDR3: TGTGCCAGCAGCTTAGATGGACAGGGGCCTGCGCAGTATTTT. Translating gives CASSLDGQGPAQYF. The chain uses TRBV7-9 and TRBJ2-3, with 9 positions matching TRBD1. Unmatched junction bases numbered 6, after V lost 1 base and J lost 10 bases. Germline V lookup: CDR1 SEHNR, CDR2 FQNEAQ (reference sequence). CDR3 size: 14 residues.

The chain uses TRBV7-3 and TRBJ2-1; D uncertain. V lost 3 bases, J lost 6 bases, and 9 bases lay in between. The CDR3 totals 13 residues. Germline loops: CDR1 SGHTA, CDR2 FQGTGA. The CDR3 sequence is CASSFTLGNEQFF. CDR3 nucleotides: TGTGCCAGCAGCTTCACCCTGGGCAATGAGCAGTTCTTC.

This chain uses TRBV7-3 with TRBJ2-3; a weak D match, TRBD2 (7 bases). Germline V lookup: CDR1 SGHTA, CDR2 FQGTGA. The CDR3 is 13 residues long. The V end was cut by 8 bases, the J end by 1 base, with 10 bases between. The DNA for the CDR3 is TGTGCCAGCGGGGGGGCGGGCACAGATACGCAGTATTTT. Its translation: CASGGAGTDTQYF.

The CDR3: CASSDTAYNSPLHF. Written as DNA, the CDR3 is TGTGCCAGCAGTGATACCGCCTATAATTCACCCCTCCACTTT. The gene calls are TRBV6-1 and TRBJ1-6, with D unresolved. CDR1 and CDR2 (germline): MNHNS, SASEGT. This CDR3 is 14 amino acids long. The germline V and J ends were trimmed by 3 bases and 2 bases, with 5 bases remaining between them.

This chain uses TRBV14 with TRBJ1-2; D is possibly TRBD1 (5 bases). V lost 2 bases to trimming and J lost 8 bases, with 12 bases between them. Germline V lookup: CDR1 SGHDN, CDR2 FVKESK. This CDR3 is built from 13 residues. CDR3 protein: CASSQTVRGGYTF. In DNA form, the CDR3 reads TGTGCCAGCAGCCAAACGGTGCGGGGCGGCTACACCTTC.

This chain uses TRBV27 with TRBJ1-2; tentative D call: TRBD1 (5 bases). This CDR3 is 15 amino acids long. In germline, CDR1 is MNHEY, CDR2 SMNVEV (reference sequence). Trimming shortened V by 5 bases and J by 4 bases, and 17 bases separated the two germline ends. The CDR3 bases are TGTGCCAGCAGTGGTAAGAGGGGACGGCTCTATGGCTACACCTTC. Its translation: CASSGKRGRLYGYTF.